These 2 T cell receptor beta chains share one sample of origin, sequenced in a study of technical replicates of blood from several donors. Method: immunoSEQ multiplex PCR; TCRdb's copy keeps in-frame clones and lacks some. The repertoire has 75,000 to 95,000 clones, around 92% of them found once; the top ten carry over 0.2%. The material sequenced was T cells isolated from PBMCs. The receptors originated from a human donor in good health.

This clone appeared a few times. This rearrangement joins TRBV5-6 to TRBJ1-1, with D possibly TRBD1 on 5 matching bases. With 1 base removed from V and 9 bases from J, the gap between germline ends came to 16 bases. From germline, CDR1 is SGHDT and CDR2 YYEEEE. The CDR3 spans 14 residues. This CDR3 reads CASSLSRTPHQAFF. The CDR3 DNA sequence: TGTGCCAGCAGCTTGTCCCGGACACCTCACCAAGCTTTCTTT. The full variable domain, its missing parts supplied by reference TRBV5-6 and TRBJ1-1, is DAGVTQSPTHLIKTRGQQVTLRCSPKSGHDTVSWYQQALGQGPQFIFQYYEEEERQRGNFPDRFSGHQFPNYSSELNVNALLLGDSALYLCASSLSRTPHQAFFGQGTRLTVV.

This clone was observed at least ten times. The V gene is TRBV19, the J gene TRBJ1-4; D is undetermined. Germline CDR1 LNHDA, CDR2 SQIVND (reference sequence). The length of the CDR3 is 13 residues. V lost 2 bases, J lost 4 bases, and 5 bases lay in between. The CDR3 nucleotides are TGTGCCAGTAGTATATCCAGTAATGAAAAACTGTTTTTT. Translated, it gives CASSISSNEKLFF.